This T cell receptor beta chain appears in the sequencing data of a study of blood T cell repertoires in COVID-19 (dated by TCRdb to about 2020). With respect to the entire study: Samples covering the acute and convalescent phases of COVID-19 were provided by collaborators in the United States, Italy and Spain. Where HLA class I and class II types were available, the types were taken from metadata supplied by the sample provider, not from assay-based typing. The sample metadata nearly always contained a de-identified subject ID, COVID-19 status, age in years and sex. The material from the prospective study consisted of cDNA or gDNA derived from T cells, B-cell-depleted T cells, or PBMCs. Subjects who had been exposed to COVID-19, were actively infected with it, or had recovered from it provided the deeply sampled blood TCRbeta repertoires that made up the dataset. The repertoires were released in a freely available public database intended as a resource for research on the immune response to SARS-CoV-2. Samples came from the ongoing ImmuneRACE study (first 160 participants) plus 1,254 subjects from 6 global collaborators.

Points on this clone: There is no known antigen for this receptor. No per-base quality is available; no much larger clone lies one base away.

Study-level results and caveats: How much clinical and demographic metadata was included differed by source and by participant, and the metadata was provided uncurated.

Trimming leaves V shorter by 2 bases and J shorter by 1 base, with the junction holding 9 bases beyond the gene matches. CDR1 and CDR2, per the germline V gene, are SGHRS and YFSETQ. The cysteine opens and the phenylalanine closes a CDR3 of 18 amino acids. Only the CDR3 portion is preserved as DNA: 54 bases, with reading frame beginning at the first base. One collaborating source in Seattle enrolled patients during active infection and followed them longitudinally through the course of disease. Whole blood was collected in K2EDTA tubes by collaborating institutions according to the institutions' own protocols. For TCRbeta analysis, collaborators shipped samples as frozen whole blood, isolated PBMCs, or DNA extracted from either of those sample types. The immunoSEQ Assay, a bias-controlled multiplex PCR, was used to amplify TCRbeta CDR3 regions from genomic DNA. As for the authors' bioinformatics: Within the assay, amplification of reference gene primers was used to estimate how many nucleated cells each sample contained. Sequence reads were collapsed and filtered to measure the absolute abundance of every unique TCRbeta CDR3 rearrangement. For each sample, productive Simpson clonality was calculated by taking the square root of Simpson's diversity index across productive rearrangements. What TCRdb holds here is the immuneACCESS table cut down to in-frame rearrangements. Part of the clones is not present; checked against another copy, under half of the missing clones reflect an unresolved V gene, and the others are unexplained. V and J calls and clone size are copied from that table; D and trimming were computed from the DNA. The sample table holds 60,000 to 85,000 clones, of which 90% to 95% were seen once. The biggest ten clones account for roughly 7.3% of the sample.

This TCR derives from a man aged 35 to 55 with COVID-19, enrolled during active disease. Specimen: peripheral blood. The sequence joins TRBV5-1 to TRBJ2-7; 13 central bases correspond to TRBD2. Read as DNA, the sequence is TGCGCCAGCAGCTTAAGGACTAGCGGGGGAGGGCGGTCCTACGAGCAGTACTTC. It translates to CASSLRTSGGGRSYEQYF.